Following are 23 T cell receptor beta chains from one sample sequenced in a study of preoperative IRX-2 immunotherapy in early breast cancer. Clones were sequenced by immunoSEQ multiplex PCR, and TCRdb holds only the in-frame ones, with some missing. Here the sample spans tens of thousands of clones, 80% to 90% being singletons. Stated treatment: preoperative locoregional IRX-2 cytokine immunotherapy. The specimen comprised lymph node tissue, sampled after IRX-2 immunotherapy. The receptors come from a human donor with breast cancer.

The rearrangement links TRBV19 to TRBJ1-5; D remains unclear. Germline V gene data show CDR1 as LNHDA and CDR2 as SQIVND (reference sequence). This CDR3 region has 16 residues. Trimming took 8 bases from V and 7 from J, leaving 24 bases between them. CDR3 sequence: CASSAFGSNTQQPQHF. CDR3 coding DNA: TGTGCCAGTTCAGCGTTTGGATCGAACACTCAGCAGCCCCAGCATTTT.

There are a few counts of this clone. The chain uses TRBV18 and TRBJ1-1; no firm D call. CDR3 length: 13 residues. In germline, CDR1 is KGHSH, CDR2 LQKENI. V was clipped by 5 bases and J by 2 bases, with 9 bases between them. The CDR3: CASSIWGNTEAFF. The CDR3 region has the DNA TGTGCCAGCTCAATATGGGGTAACACTGAAGCTTTCTTT.

J is TRBJ1-3 and V is TRBV6-7; 9 nucleotides agree with TRBD1. TRBV6-7 is recorded as an ORF, its role being uncertain. The CDR3 length is 15 residues. Losses at the gene ends were 5 bases for V and 1 base for J; bases not matched to a gene: 3. The CDR3 is CASSEGTGSGNTIYF. The CDR3 bases are TGTGCCAGCAGTGAAGGGACAGGGTCTGGAAACACCATATATTTT.

The rearrangement links TRBV11-3 to TRBJ2-5; the match to TRBD2 covers 9 bases. CDR1 is SGHNT and CDR2 is YENEEA in the germline V gene. This CDR3 has 15 residues. Trimming removed 3 bases from V and 3 bases from J; junction bases left unmatched: 5. The CDR3 coding sequence is TGTGCCAGCAGCTTGGTAGGCGGGGGGGAAGAGACCCAGTACTTC. It is translated as CASSLVGGGEETQYF.

The V and J genes are TRBV6-8 and TRBJ1-4, with D maybe TRBD1 (6 bases). The CDR3 has 14 amino acids. The ends were cut back, 2 bases at V and 8 bases at J, with 12 bases in the middle. The germline CDR1 and CDR2 sequences are MNHGY and SAAAGT. Here the CDR3 DNA reads TGTGCCAGCAGTTACGAGGGGGTATGGGAAAAACTGTTTTTT. Protein sequence: CASSYEGVWEKLFF.

The chain is built from TRBV2 and TRBJ2-7; D remains unclear. CDR1 is SNHLY, CDR2 FYNNEI, per germline. V was trimmed by 7 bases and J by 0 bases, leaving 7 bases between them. CDR3 length: 12 amino acids. CDR3 in DNA: TGTGCCAGCACTGAGAACTCCTACGAGCAGTACTTC. It yields the protein CASTENSYEQYF.

The chain employs TRBV29-1 and TRBJ2-1; 10 bases agree with TRBD1. This CDR3 is built from 14 residues. Looked up from germline, CDR1 is SQVTM and CDR2 is ANQGSEA. V gave up 0 bases and J gave up 9 bases; unmatched junction bases: 5. The CDR3 reads CSVEEGQGIREQFF. Written as DNA, the CDR3 is TGCAGCGTTGAAGAGGGACAGGGGATTCGTGAGCAGTTCTTC.

Here the CDR3 DNA reads TGTGCCAGCAGTTACTCGACCGACAGGGGCTACGAGCAGTACTTC. Its protein is CASSYSTDRGYEQYF. The chain has TRBV6-7 and TRBJ2-7; 8 bases are a match to TRBD1. TRBV6-7 belongs to the ORF category, with a function that is uncertain. V lost 0 bases and J lost 3; bases outside the gene matches: 4. CDR3 length: 15 amino acids.

V and J are TRBV6-7 and TRBJ1-1; no firm D call. TRBV6-7 is an ORF for which the function is uncertain. This CDR3 contains 14 residues. Trimming cost V 5 bases and J 3 bases, with 13 bases left between them. The CDR3 coding sequence is TGTGCCAGCAGTGAAGATGTAACAGACACTGAAGCTTTCTTT. Protein sequence: CASSEDVTDTEAFF.

The chain is built from TRBV18 and TRBJ2-7, with D tentatively TRBD1 (6 bases). This CDR3 contains 13 residues. CDR1 KGHSH and CDR2 LQKENI come from the germline V gene. V shed 4 bases and J shed 1 base, with 8 bases lying between them. CDR3 coding DNA: TGTGCCAGCTCACTGGGACAATCCTACGAGCAGTACTTC. Translation gives CASSLGQSYEQYF.

Regarding this clone: Other DNA sequences in this specimen translate into the identical CDR3. This chain uses TRBV28 with TRBJ1-2; 8 bases are shared with TRBD1. The CDR3 loop spans 13 amino acids. The trim removed 5 bases at V and 4 bases at J, leaving 3 bases unmatched. The germline V gene has CDR1 MDHEN and CDR2 SYDVKM. CDR3 in amino acids: CASSTGQGYGYTF. The DNA for the CDR3 is TGTGCCAGCAGTACCGGACAGGGCTATGGCTACACCTTC.

This clone was found a few times. The J gene is TRBJ2-2, the V gene TRBV19; the D call may be TRBD1 or TRBD2 (5 bases each). V was clipped by 7 bases and J by 7 bases, with 19 bases between them. The CDR3 totals 15 residues. CDR1 is LNHDA and CDR2 is SQIVND in the germline V gene (reference sequence). In DNA, the CDR3 is TGTGCCAGTAAAAGGGGTCGGGATTTCTACGGGGAGCTGTTTTTT. It yields the protein CASKRGRDFYGELFF.

This chain connects TRBV28 to TRBJ2-1; 11 bases map to TRBD2. The CDR3 totals 14 residues. V lost 8 bases to trimming and J lost 4 bases; unmatched junction nucleotides: 4. Germline lookup yields CDR1 MDHEN and CDR2 SYDVKM. CDR3 loop: CASWTSGLYNEQFF. The CDR3, as DNA: TGTGCCAGCTGGACTAGCGGGCTTTACAATGAGCAGTTCTTC.

V and J are TRBV11-3 and TRBJ1-1; D may be TRBD1 (5 bases). V was cut by 1 base and J by 5 bases, with 20 bases left in between. The CDR3 has 17 amino acids. Looked up from germline, CDR1 is SGHNT and CDR2 is YENEEA. For the CDR3, the DNA is TGTGCCAGCAGCTTAGTGGCAGGGACCTGGTTGGGGACTGAAGCTTTCTTT. This gives the protein CASSLVAGTWLGTEAFF.

The rearrangement joins TRBV6-8 to TRBJ1-1; TRBD1 agrees at 8 bases. This CDR3 contains 17 residues. Germline V lookup: CDR1 MNHGY, CDR2 SAAAGT. The V and J ends lost 7 bases and 0 bases, in that order; junction bases with no gene match: 13. CDR3 nucleotides: TGTGCCAGCACCCAACCGGACAGGGACCCTCTGAACACTGAAGCTTTCTTT. It codes for CASTQPDRDPLNTEAFF.

In this sample, this clone turned up once. This rearrangement joins TRBV28 to TRBJ1-2; tentatively, D is TRBD1 (5 bases). In germline, CDR1 is MDHEN, CDR2 SYDVKM. This CDR3 comprises 12 residues. Trimming pared 6 bases from V and 3 bases from J, leaving 8 bases between. CDR3 residues: CASSQGDYGYTF. CDR3 nucleotide sequence: TGTGCCAGCAGCCAGGGTGACTATGGCTACACCTTC.

This clone was picked up a small number of times. The genes are TRBV10-3 and TRBJ2-4; 11 nucleotides line up with TRBD2. In germline, CDR1 is ENHRY, CDR2 SYGVKD. V trimming: 10 bases; J trimming: 4 bases; junction bases outside the gene matches: 9. The CDR3 is 15 amino acids. CDR3 in amino acids: CASRPTSGMKNIQYF. The CDR3 bases are TGTGCCAGCCGTCCGACTAGCGGGATGAAAAACATTCAGTACTTC.

The genes are TRBV11-3 and TRBJ2-5; D call uncertain. Trimming removed 3 bases at V and 2 bases at J, with 13 bases between. CDR1 and CDR2 from the germline V gene are SGHNT and YENEEA. The CDR3 consists of 15 residues. CDR3 bases: TGTGCCAGCAGCTTGGGGTTGAGCACACAAGAGACCCAGTACTTC. Translated, it gives CASSLGLSTQETQYF.

Regarding this clone: Its ends do not fully match the called genes, so a read error is possible. This chain links TRBV6-8 with TRBJ1-4, with 10 bases lining up with TRBD1. CDR1 and CDR2 from the germline V gene are MNHGY and SAAAGT. CDR3 length: 14 amino acids. The CDR3 DNA follows: TGTGCCATCAGTCGGACAGGGGGTAATGAAAAACTGTTTTTT. Protein product: CAISRTGGNEKLFF.

This clone was recorded once. V is TRBV7-5 and J is TRBJ1-3. TRBV7-5 is a documented pseudogene. CDR3 length equals 15 residues. CDR3 coding DNA: TGTGCCAGCAGCCTCGAGGTCCTCTCTGGAAACACCATATATTTT. This codes for CASSLEVLSGNTIYF.

The V gene is TRBV6-8, the J gene TRBJ1-2; 9 positions match TRBD1. The CDR3 is 14 amino acids. J lost 7 bases, V lost 10 bases, and 13 bases had no gene match. CDR1 is MNHGY and CDR2 is SAAAGT in the germline V gene. This chain's CDR3 is CATIPGQGTGGYTF. For the CDR3, the DNA is TGTGCCACAATACCGGGACAGGGAACCGGTGGCTACACCTTC.

The chain is built from TRBV6-8 and TRBJ2-7, with 7 bases fitting TRBD2. J gave up 4 bases and V 7 bases, and 16 bases lay outside the gene matches. There are 16 residues in the CDR3. Per germline, CDR1 MNHGY and CDR2 SAAAGT. The CDR3: CASTPPEEAGRYEQYF. The CDR3 coding sequence is TGTGCCAGCACCCCCCCCGAGGAAGCGGGGAGGTACGAGCAGTACTTC.

There are a few counts of this clone. In nucleotides, the CDR3 is TGTGCCAGTACCCCGTGGGGAGGAAGGAACACCGGGGAGCTGTTTTTT. Translation: CASTPWGGRNTGELFF. The rearrangement links TRBV19 to TRBJ2-2; a possible D gene is TRBD2 (6 bases). V was shortened by 7 bases and J by 1 base, with 16 bases between the two germline ends. The germline gives CDR1 LNHDA, CDR2 SQIVND (reference sequence). The CDR3 has 16 residues.